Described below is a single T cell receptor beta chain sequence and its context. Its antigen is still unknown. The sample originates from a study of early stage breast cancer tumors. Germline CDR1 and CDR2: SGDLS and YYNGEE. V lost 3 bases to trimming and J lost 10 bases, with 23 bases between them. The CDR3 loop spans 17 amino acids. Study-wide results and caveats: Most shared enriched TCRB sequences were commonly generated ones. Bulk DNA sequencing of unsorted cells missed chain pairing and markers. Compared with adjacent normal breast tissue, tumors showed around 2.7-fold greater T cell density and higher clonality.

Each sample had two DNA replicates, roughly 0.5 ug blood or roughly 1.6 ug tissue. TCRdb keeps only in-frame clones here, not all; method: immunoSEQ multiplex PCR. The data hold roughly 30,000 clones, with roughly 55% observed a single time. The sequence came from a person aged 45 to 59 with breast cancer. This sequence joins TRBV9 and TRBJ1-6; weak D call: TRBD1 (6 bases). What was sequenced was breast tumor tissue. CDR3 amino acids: CASSAFGGTGARSPLHF. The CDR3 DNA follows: TGTGCCAGCAGCGCGTTTGGAGGGACGGGGGCGAGGTCACCCCTCCACTTT.